This T cell receptor beta chain is drawn from a study of shared clonotypes between healthy human individuals (dated by TCRdb to 2018 to 2021). In the study overall: A few men and a couple of women, aged 18 to 49 years, made up the cohort. Per donor, three plates each were used for CD4 naive and CD4 memory, two for CD8 naive, and one for CD8 memory. To estimate repertoire size and how much clonotypes are shared between individuals, the study performed deep sequencing of blood TCR repertoires from about five healthy adults. Libraries were prepared and TCR repertoires were sequenced by different laboratories using diverse techniques, in order to increase sequencing depth and limit assay-specific biases. Leukapheresis yielded between about 0.9 and 9.5 billion PBMCs per donor.

Using the deep immunoSEQ assay, TCR CDR3 regions were amplified from genomic DNA by multiplex PCR. Extracted genomic DNA from each cell subset was spread evenly across all wells of several immunoSEQ 96-well plates, with each plate serving as a replicate. For sorted subsets, approximately 190 ng genomic DNA, equal to approximately 30,000 T cell genomes, was loaded into each replicate PCR. The purified libraries were quantified using a Qubit 3.0 fluorometer, sized with a Bioanalyzer 2100, and then quantified again using the KAPA Library Quantification kit. Each immunoSEQ 96-well plate was sequenced on its own single-read 150-cycle Illumina NextSeq 550 flow cell. The study's processing was this. Because only junctional sequences without quality scores were contained in the immunoSEQ output, filtering matching that applied to full-length reads could not be performed. To assign V/J genes and CDR3, sequences were annotated against IMGT germline references using PyIR, a Python wrapper for IgBLAST v1.9. Reads with weak V/J assignments (E-value above 1e-6), missing CDR3, stop codons, out-of-frame junctions, or ambiguous translated residues were removed. V3J clonotypes were defined as sequences sharing an identical inferred V gene, J gene, and CDR3 amino acid sequence. The percentage overlap between two repertoires was calculated by dividing the number of shared unique clonotypes by the size of the smaller repertoire. RTK rarefaction, the Chao1 estimator, and Recon v2.1 estimates of unobserved clonotypes were used to assess repertoire richness. For all TCRbeta clonotypes obtained by the gDNA method from a handful of donors, generation probabilities were computed with OLGA. Not all clones reach the TCRdb copy of this immuneACCESS table, which keeps in-frame sequences only. Checked studies attribute under half of the gap to unresolved V genes and leave the rest unexplained. V, J and clone size are taken as reported in that table, and D and trimming were inferred from the DNA itself. Recorded for this sample are about 2.4 million clones; roughly nine tenths of them occurred a single time. Around 0.14% of the sample is in the top ten clones.

The CDR3 starts with the cysteine, ends with the phenylalanine, and has 11 residues. Only the CDR3 DNA stays, 33 bases, in frame from base 1. From the germline V gene (reference sequence), CDR1 is LNHNV and CDR2 is YYDKDF. V loses 3 bases, J loses 7 bases, and the germline ends lie 6 bases apart. General study outcomes and caveats: Rarefaction of sorted-subset datasets indicated incomplete sequencing despite the large sequencing depth. When a handful of donors were compared, the shared fraction of clonotypes was about 5.4% for naive CD4, 3.5% to 4% for naive CD8, 2% to 2.5% for memory CD4, and less than 0.45% for memory CD8. The genetic and exposure-history diversity represented was limited by the small number of donors. Based on pairwise subsampling, the degree of clonotype sharing among donors was expected to be affected by sequencing depth. Higher generation probabilities were observed for clonotypes shared by all four sorted-subset donors than for non-shared clonotypes. Estimated clonotype richness was generally larger for naive than for memory subsets. Sampling was restricted to blood, and TCR repertoires in tissue are likely to differ from TCR repertoires in blood.

Donors were healthy HIV-negative adults with no recently reported acute infections or vaccinations. Every donor was a Caucasian adult residing in Nashville, Tennessee, USA. CD4+ T cells were enriched by magnetic negative selection; naive cells were then positively selected on CD45RA, and the negative fraction formed the memory subset. Blood was collected by leukapheresis, and PBMCs were isolated by Ficoll-Histopaque density gradient centrifugation and then cryopreserved in liquid nitrogen vapor phase. Analytical flow cytometry was used to check the purity and quantity of each magnetically sorted T cell population. Genomic DNA was isolated from every sorted fraction and measured by UV absorbance on a Nanodrop 2000c. On this clone itself: It lacks a known antigen. No per-base quality is available; no much larger clone lies one base away.

Sample: naive CD4+ T cells sorted from blood. What the cell subset or site label conveys for this sample: CD45RA+ positively selected. The origin of this receptor is a man younger than 35 in good health. The sequence links TRBV15 to TRBJ1-2; 6 matching bases give a weak D call of TRBD1. The CDR3 protein is CATSRDSGYTF. The base sequence is TGTGCCACCAGCAGGGACAGTGGCTACACCTTC.